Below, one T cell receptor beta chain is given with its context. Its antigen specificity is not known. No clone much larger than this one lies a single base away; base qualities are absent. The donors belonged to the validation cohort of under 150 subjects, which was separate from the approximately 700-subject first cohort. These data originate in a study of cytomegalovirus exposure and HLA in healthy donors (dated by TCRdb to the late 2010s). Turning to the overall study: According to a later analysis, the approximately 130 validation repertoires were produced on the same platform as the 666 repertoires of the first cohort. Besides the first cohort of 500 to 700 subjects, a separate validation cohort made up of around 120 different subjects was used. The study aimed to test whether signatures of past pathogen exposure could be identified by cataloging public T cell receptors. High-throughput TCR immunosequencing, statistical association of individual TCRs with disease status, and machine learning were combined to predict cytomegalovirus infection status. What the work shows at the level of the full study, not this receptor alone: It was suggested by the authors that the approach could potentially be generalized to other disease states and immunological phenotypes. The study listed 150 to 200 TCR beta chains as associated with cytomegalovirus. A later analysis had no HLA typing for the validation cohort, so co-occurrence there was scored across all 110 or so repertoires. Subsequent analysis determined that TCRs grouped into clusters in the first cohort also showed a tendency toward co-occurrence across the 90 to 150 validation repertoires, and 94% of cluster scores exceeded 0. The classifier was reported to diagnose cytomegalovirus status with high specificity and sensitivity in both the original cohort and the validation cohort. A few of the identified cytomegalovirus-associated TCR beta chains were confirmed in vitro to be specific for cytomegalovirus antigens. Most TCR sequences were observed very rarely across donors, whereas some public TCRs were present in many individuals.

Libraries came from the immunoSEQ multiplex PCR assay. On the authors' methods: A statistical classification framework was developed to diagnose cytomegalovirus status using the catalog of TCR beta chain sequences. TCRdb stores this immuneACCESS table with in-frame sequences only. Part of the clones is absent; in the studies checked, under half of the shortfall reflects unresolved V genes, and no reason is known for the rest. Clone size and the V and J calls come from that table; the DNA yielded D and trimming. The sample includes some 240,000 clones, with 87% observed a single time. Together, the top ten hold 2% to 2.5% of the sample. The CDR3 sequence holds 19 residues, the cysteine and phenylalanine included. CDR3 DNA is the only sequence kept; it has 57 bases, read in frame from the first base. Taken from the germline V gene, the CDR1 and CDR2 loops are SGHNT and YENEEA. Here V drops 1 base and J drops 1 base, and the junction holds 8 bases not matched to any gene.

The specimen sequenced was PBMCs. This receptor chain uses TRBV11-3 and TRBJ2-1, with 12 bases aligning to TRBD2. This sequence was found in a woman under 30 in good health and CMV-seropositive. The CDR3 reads CASSLGLAGGKESYNEQFF. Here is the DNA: TGTGCCAGCAGCTTAGGGCTAGCGGGAGGGAAAGAGTCCTACAATGAGCAGTTCTTC.